Presented here are 5 T cell receptor beta chains from one specimen sequenced in a study of PD-1 blockade in classical Hodgkin lymphoma. The method was immunoSEQ multiplex PCR; TCRdb's version includes in-frame clones alone and lacks a portion of them. The sample lists tens of thousands of clones; 90% were seen once. The time point is: newly diagnosed, previously untreated cHL patient sample. Thawed PBMCs underwent magnetic negative selection to yield purified CD4+ T cells. The source material was CD4+ T cells from blood. All receptors come from a human donor with classical Hodgkin lymphoma.

This clone was detected a few times. The V and J genes are TRBV7-9 and TRBJ1-5; tentative D call: TRBD1 (5 bases). Germline values: CDR1 SEHNR, CDR2 FQNEAQ (reference sequence). This CDR3 is 14 amino acids long. The V gene lost 5 bases and the J gene lost 2 bases, with 10 bases spanning the gap. CDR3 sequence (DNA): TGTGCCAGCAGCCGGCAAGGGGGCAATCAGCCCCAGCATTTT. Protein sequence: CASSRQGGNQPQHF.

J is TRBJ2-7 and V is TRBV28, with TRBD1 identical over 9 bases. The length of the CDR3 is 14 residues. Trimming at V came to 6 bases and at J to 2 bases, leaving 5 bases not matched to a gene. Per the germline V gene, CDR1 is MDHEN and CDR2 is SYDVKM. The CDR3: CASRSGQGTYEQYF. CDR3 in DNA: TGTGCCAGCAGATCTGGACAGGGGACCTACGAGCAGTACTTC.

The chain joins TRBV7-9 to TRBJ1-4; a weak D match, TRBD1 (6 bases). V shed 2 bases and J shed 2 bases, with 12 bases lying between them. Germline assignment: CDR1 SEHNR and CDR2 FQNEAQ (reference sequence). This CDR3 region has 16 residues. DNA of the CDR3: TGTGCCAGCAGCTTACTACAGGGTAGCACTAATGAAAAACTGTTTTTT. It codes for CASSLLQGSTNEKLFF.

J is TRBJ2-7 and V is TRBV19; D not resolved. Trimming removed 5 bases from V and 3 bases from J, with 5 bases in between. The CDR3 spans 11 residues. CDR1 and CDR2 from the germline V gene are LNHDA and SQIVND (reference sequence). CDR3 bases: TGTGCCAGTAGTTGGGGCTACGAGCAGTACTTC. Its translation is CASSWGYEQYF.

The chain couples TRBV6-5 to TRBJ2-5; 8 bases match TRBD2. Germline CDR1 is MNHEY and CDR2 is SVGAGI. The CDR3 extends over 15 amino acids. With 2 bases clipped from V and 1 base from J, the junction kept 3 bases outside the gene matches. Here the CDR3 reads CASSYPRGGQETQYF. CDR3 coding DNA: TGTGCCAGCAGTTACCCTCGGGGGGGCCAAGAGACCCAGTACTTC.